This T cell receptor beta chain was sequenced during a study of blood T cell repertoires in COVID-19. The table came from immunoSEQ multiplex PCR; TCRdb's copy has only in-frame clones and leaves some out. The sample holds 130,000 to 150,000 clones; 84% are singletons and the top ten take 5.5% to 7.5%. This clone occurred a few times. The material sequenced was PBMCs or T cells enriched from blood (not recorded which). This clonotype originated in a woman aged 45-60 years who had been exposed to COVID-19.

CDR3 region: CASSQGSIGNTIYF. CDR3 bases: TGTGCCAGCAGCCAAGGAAGCATTGGAAACACCATATATTTT. The gene calls are TRBV3-1 (or the pseudogene TRBV3-2) and TRBJ1-3, with no clear D. Germline V lookup: CDR1 LGHDT, CDR2 YNNKEL (reference sequence). V lost 1 base to trimming and J lost 3 bases, with 7 bases between them. The CDR3 is 14 residues long.